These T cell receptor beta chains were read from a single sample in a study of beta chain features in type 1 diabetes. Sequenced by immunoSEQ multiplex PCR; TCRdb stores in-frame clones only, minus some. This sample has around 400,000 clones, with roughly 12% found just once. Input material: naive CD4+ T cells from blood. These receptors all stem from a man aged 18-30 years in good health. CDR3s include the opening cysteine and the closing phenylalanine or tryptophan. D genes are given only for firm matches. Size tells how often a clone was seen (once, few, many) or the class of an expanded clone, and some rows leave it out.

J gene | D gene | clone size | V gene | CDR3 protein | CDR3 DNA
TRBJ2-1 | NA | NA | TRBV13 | CASTEAGGKSYNEQFF | TGTGCCAGCACCGAAGCTGGGGGGAAATCCTACAATGAGCAGTTCTTC
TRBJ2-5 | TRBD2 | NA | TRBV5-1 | CASSLGLAGDRQETQYF | TGCGCCAGCAGCTTGGGACTAGCGGGAGACCGGCAAGAGACCCAGTACTTC
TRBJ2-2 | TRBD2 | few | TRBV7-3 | CASSSGLAGGGAGELFF | TGTGCCAGCAGCTCGGGACTAGCGGGGGGAGGTGCCGGGGAGCTGTTTTTT
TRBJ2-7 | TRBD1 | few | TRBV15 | CATSSRQGPYEQYF | TGTGCCACCAGCTCACGACAGGGCCCGTACGAGCAGTACTTC
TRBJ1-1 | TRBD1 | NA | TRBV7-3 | CASSFQGASEAFF | TGTGCCAGCAGCTTCCAGGGGGCTAGTGAAGCTTTCTTT
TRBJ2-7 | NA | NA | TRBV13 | CASSLTGISYEQYF | TGTGCCAGCAGCTTAACAGGAATCAGCTACGAGCAGTACTTC
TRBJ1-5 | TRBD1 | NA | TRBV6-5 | CASGRTGNQPQHF | TGTGCCAGCGGAAGGACAGGGAATCAGCCCCAGCATTTT
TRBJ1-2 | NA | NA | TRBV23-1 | CASSQSSRGNYGYTF | TGCGCCAGCAGTCAATCCTCAAGGGGTAACTATGGCTACACCTTC
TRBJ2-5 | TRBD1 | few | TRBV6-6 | CASSPGQGAITTQYF | TGTGCCAGCAGTCCGGGACAGGGGGCGATAACGACCCAGTACTTC
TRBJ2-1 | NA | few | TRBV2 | CAIFSRADEQFF | TGTGCCATATTTTCTCGAGCCGATGAGCAGTTCTTC
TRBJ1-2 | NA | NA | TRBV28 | CASSPRNYGYTF | TGTGCCAGCAGTCCCCGTAACTATGGCTACACCTTC
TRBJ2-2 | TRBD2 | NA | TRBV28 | CASYSFRDQRGGIFIPGELFF | TGTGCCAGCTACTCCTTTCGGGATCAGCGGGGGGGCATTTTCATTCCCGGGGAGCTGTTTTTT
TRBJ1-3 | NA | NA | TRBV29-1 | CSASEVLSGNTIYF | TGCAGCGCCTCAGAGGTCCTCTCTGGAAACACCATATATTTT
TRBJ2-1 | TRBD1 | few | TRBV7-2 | CASSLVGQGYEQFF | TGTGCCAGCAGCTTAGTCGGACAGGGCTATGAGCAGTTCTTC
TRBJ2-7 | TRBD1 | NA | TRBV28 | CASTLRTGNYEQYF | TGTGCCAGCACTCTCAGGACAGGAAACTACGAGCAGTACTTC
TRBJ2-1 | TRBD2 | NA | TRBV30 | CAWDSKAGRHNEQFF | TGTGCCTGGGACTCAAAAGCGGGAAGGCACAATGAGCAGTTCTTC
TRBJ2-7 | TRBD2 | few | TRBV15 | CATSRDPTSGGSNEQYF | TGTGCCACCAGCAGAGATCCGACTAGCGGGGGGTCCAACGAGCAGTACTTC